This T cell receptor (beta chain) was recovered during a study of blood T cell dynamics during melanoma immunotherapy. A fixed DNA input of roughly 0.35 ug was used per bulk PBMC sample. Generated by immunoSEQ multiplex PCR, the TCRdb table keeps only in-frame clones and is missing some. The top ten hold over 15% of the sample, which has several thousand clones, about 80% seen once. CDR1 SGHDT and CDR2 YYEEEE come from the germline V gene. Between the trimmed V and J ends, which lost 4 bases and 4 bases, there was a span of 11 bases. The CDR3 loop spans 13 amino acids. The time point is: pre-treatment baseline. Samples come from before therapy and from week 3 after the first blockade cycle. Disease control meant complete response, partial response or stable disease at 12 weeks.

The chain couples TRBV5-6 to TRBJ1-2; no definite D call. This specimen consisted of blood, obtained from a patient treated with checkpoint blockade. The receptor's source is a human donor with melanoma. CDR3 region: CASSLDKGYGYTF. The CDR3 DNA follows: TGTGCCAGCAGCCTCGACAAAGGCTATGGCTACACCTTC.